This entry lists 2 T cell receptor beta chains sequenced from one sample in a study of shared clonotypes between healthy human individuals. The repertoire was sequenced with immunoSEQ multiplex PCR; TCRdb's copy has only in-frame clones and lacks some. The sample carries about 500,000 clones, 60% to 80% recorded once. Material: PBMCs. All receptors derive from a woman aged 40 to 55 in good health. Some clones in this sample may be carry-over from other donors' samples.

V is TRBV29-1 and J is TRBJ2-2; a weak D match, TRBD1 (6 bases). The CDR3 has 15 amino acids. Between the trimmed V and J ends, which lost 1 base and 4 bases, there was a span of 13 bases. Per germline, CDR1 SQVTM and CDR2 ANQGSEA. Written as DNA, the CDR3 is TGCAGCGTTGAAGCCCAGGGGAAGGGCACCGGGGAGCTGTTTTTT. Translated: CSVEAQGKGTGELFF.

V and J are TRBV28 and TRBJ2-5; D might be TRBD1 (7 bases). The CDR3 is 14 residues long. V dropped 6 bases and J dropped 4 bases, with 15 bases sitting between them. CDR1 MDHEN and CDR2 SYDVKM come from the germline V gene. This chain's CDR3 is CASRPRGRGETQYF. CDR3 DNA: TGTGCCAGCAGACCGAGGGGGCGGGGAGAGACCCAGTACTTC.